The text below deals with one T cell receptor (beta chain). The sample is drawn from a study of blood T cell repertoires in COVID-19. On the study more broadly: The samples span acute and convalescent COVID-19 from the United States, Italy and Spain. Sources were T cells, B-cell-depleted T cells, or PBMCs; the material itself was cDNA or gDNA.

How the authors handled the data: Using reference gene primer amplification, nucleated cell counts were estimated. Sequencing used immunoSEQ multiplex PCR; TCRdb keeps in-frame clones, though not all of them. The V and J calls and clone size come from that table; D and trimming were worked out from the DNA. Found here are 87,000 or so clones, around 85% of them singletons; the top ten hold approximately 3%. V lost 2 bases and J lost 4; bases outside the gene matches: 6. The CDR3 contains 16 residues. Germline V gives CDR1 SEHNR, CDR2 FQNEAQ (reference sequence). The material sequenced was peripheral blood. The sequence was collected from a woman at least 80 years old with COVID-19, enrolled during active disease. V is TRBV7-9 and J is TRBJ2-3; TRBD2 agrees at 10 bases. The CDR3 is CASSLPLAGEPDTQYF. CDR3 coding DNA: TGTGCCAGCAGCTTACCCCTAGCGGGAGAGCCAGATACGCAGTATTTT.